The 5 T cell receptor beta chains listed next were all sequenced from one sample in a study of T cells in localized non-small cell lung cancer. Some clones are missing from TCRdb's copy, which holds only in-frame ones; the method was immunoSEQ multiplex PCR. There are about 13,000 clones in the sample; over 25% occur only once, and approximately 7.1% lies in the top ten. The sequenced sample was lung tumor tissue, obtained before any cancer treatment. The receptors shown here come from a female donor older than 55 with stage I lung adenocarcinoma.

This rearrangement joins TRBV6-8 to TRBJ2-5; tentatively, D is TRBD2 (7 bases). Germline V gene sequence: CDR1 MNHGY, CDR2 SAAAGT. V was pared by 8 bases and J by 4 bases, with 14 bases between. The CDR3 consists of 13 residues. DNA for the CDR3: TGTGCCAGCCGGGGGGCGGGAGTAGAGACCCAGTACTTC. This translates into CASRGAGVETQYF.

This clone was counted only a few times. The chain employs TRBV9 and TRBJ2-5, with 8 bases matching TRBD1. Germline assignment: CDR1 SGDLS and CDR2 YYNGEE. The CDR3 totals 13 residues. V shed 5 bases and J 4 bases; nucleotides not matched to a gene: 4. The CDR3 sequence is CASSWTGRETQYF. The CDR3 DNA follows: TGTGCCAGCAGTTGGACAGGGCGAGAGACCCAGTACTTC.

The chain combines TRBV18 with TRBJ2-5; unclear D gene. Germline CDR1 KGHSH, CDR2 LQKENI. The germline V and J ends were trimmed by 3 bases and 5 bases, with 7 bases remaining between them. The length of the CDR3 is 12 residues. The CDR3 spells CASSPPVETQYF. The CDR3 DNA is TGTGCCAGCTCACCCCCTGTGGAGACCCAGTACTTC.

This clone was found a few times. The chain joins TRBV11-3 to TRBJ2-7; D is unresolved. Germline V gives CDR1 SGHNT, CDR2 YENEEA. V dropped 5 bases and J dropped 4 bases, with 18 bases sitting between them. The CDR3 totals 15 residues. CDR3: CASSRTGLLEYEQYF. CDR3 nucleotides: TGTGCCAGCAGCCGCACGGGTTTATTGGAATACGAGCAGTACTTC.

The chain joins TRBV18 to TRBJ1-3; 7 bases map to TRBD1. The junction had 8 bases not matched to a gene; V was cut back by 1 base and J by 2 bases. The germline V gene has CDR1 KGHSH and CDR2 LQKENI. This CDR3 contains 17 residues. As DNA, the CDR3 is TGTGCCAGCTCACCACTGAGACAGGGCCCCACTGGAAACACCATATATTTT. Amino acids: CASSPLRQGPTGNTIYF.